These 25 T cell receptor beta chains share one sample of origin, sequenced in a study of CXCR3-negative and CXCR3-positive naive CD8 T cells. UMI labels and 5' RACE were used to prepare the TRB cDNA libraries. TCRdb re-called the 5' RACE reads and catalogs CDR3 proteins one per entry, DNA excluded. The sample features 46,000 or so distinct CDR3 sequences, with about 2.3% in its top ten. Sequencing was carried out using naive CXCR3- CD8+ T cells from blood. The subset is: CD45RO-CCR7+CD27+CD95- naive CD8+ T cells lacking CXCR3 (TNR3-). All receptors come from a human donor in good health. Some clones in this sample may be carry-over from other donors' samples.

The V call is TRBV28, the J call TRBJ1-2; TCRdb designates TRBD1, a call that cannot be tested without DNA. Germline V gene data show CDR1 as MDHEN and CDR2 as SYDVKM. The CDR3 has 16 amino acids. CDR3 sequence reads: CASSPLGQEINYGYTF.

The chain has TRBV6-2 or TRBV6-3 and TRBJ2-7; the D call of TRBD2 rests on TCRdb alone, since no DNA is present to check it. Per the germline V gene, CDR1 is MNHEY and CDR2 is SVGEGT. This CDR3 has 15 residues. CDR3 region: CASRRGLAGIYEQYF.

The rearrangement links TRBV6-2 or TRBV6-3 to TRBJ1-2; TCRdb's assignment of TRBD1 cannot be checked, as there is no DNA. Germline V gives CDR1 MNHEY, CDR2 SVGEGT. There are 15 residues in the CDR3. The chain's CDR3 is CASRGGAQETYGYTF.

The chain carries TRBV6-5 and TRBJ2-2; TCRdb outputs TRBD1, but without DNA this stays unchecked. The CDR3 runs 17 residues. CDR1 MNHEY and CDR2 SVGAGI come from the germline V gene. The CDR3 is CASSYSADRGNTGELFF.

The V gene is TRBV29-1, the J gene TRBJ1-1; without DNA, the TCRdb call of TRBD1 cannot be checked. This CDR3 region has 14 residues. Germline V gives CDR1 SQVTM, CDR2 ANQGSEA. This chain's CDR3 is CSVVRGQGNTEAFF.

This chain joins TRBV14 and TRBJ2-7. CDR3 length: 12 residues. Looked up from germline, CDR1 is SGHDN and CDR2 is FVKESK. The CDR3 region is CASSHVPYEQYF.

The chain recombines TRBV5-8 with TRBJ1-5; TCRdb selects TRBD1, and the lack of DNA leaves this call unchecked. Germline loops: CDR1 SGHTS, CDR2 YDEGEE. The CDR3 loop spans 14 amino acids. CDR3 region: CASSWGQGFQPQHF.

The chain recombines TRBV2 with TRBJ2-1; the TRBD1 assignment by TCRdb is unverifiable without DNA. From germline, CDR1 is SNHLY and CDR2 FYNNEI. CDR3 length equals 18 residues. CDR3 sequence reads: CASSEALLTGDPWDEQFF.

The chain joins TRBV23-1 to TRBJ2-2; TCRdb returns TRBD1, unconfirmable since there is no DNA. TRBV23-1 is given ORF status, its function remaining uncertain. This CDR3 has 20 residues. The CDR3 here is CASNLDRGVASMANTGELFF.

J is TRBJ2-2 and V is TRBV28; with no DNA, the TCRdb D assignment of TRBD2 cannot be verified. Germline V lookup: CDR1 MDHEN, CDR2 SYDVKM. This CDR3 has 15 residues. CDR3 amino acids: CASSFQTWEIGELFF.

The chain has TRBV7-9 and TRBJ2-1. Germline CDR1 and CDR2: SEHNR and FQNEAQ (reference sequence). The CDR3 totals 11 residues. The CDR3 spells CASSLAHEQFF.

The chain carries TRBV12-3 or TRBV12-4 and TRBJ2-5; TCRdb outputs TRBD1, but without DNA this stays unchecked. This CDR3 is built from 14 residues. CDR3 sequence reads: CASKGYGGQETQYF.

The chain carries TRBV12-3 or TRBV12-4 and TRBJ2-7; as DNA is missing, the TRBD1 call by TCRdb cannot be tested. The CDR3 has 13 residues. CDR3 in amino acids: CASRGQVTYEQYF.

The V gene is TRBV5-1, the J gene TRBJ2-7; no DNA is available, so the TRBD1 call from TCRdb remains unchecked. This CDR3 spans 11 amino acids. Germline V gene lookup returns CDR1 SGHRS and CDR2 YFSETQ. CDR3 loop: CASSARDEEYF.

V is TRBV13 and J is TRBJ2-7; TCRdb reports TRBD1, a call that lacks DNA to check it against. Germline loops: CDR1 PRHDT, CDR2 FYEKMQ (reference sequence). The CDR3 is 14 residues long. This CDR3 is CASSPGVGPYEQYF.

The chain couples TRBV4-2 to TRBJ2-7; TCRdb selects TRBD2, and the lack of DNA leaves this call unchecked. The germline CDR1 and CDR2 sequences are LGHNA and YNFKEQ. The CDR3 contains 16 residues. The CDR3 spells CASSQDPAGGSYEQYF.

The V and J genes are TRBV29-1 and TRBJ2-7; TCRdb gives TRBD1 as the D gene, but with no DNA this cannot be confirmed. Germline CDR1 SQVTM, CDR2 ANQGSEA. This CDR3 contains 14 residues. The CDR3 reads CSVELAGGSYEQYF.

This chain links TRBV9 with TRBJ2-5; TCRdb designates TRBD1, a call that cannot be tested without DNA. CDR3 length: 14 amino acids. Per germline, CDR1 SGDLS and CDR2 YYNGEE. CDR3 sequence: CASSPWGRQETQYF.

This chain joins TRBV20-1 and TRBJ2-4; TCRdb reports TRBD2, a call that lacks DNA to check it against. The CDR3 totals 20 residues. Germline CDR1 and CDR2: DFQATT and SNEGSKA (reference sequence). The CDR3 spells CSARTSGVYSGRGAKNIQYF.

J is TRBJ2-6 and V is TRBV29-1; checking the TCRdb D call of TRBD1 is not possible without DNA. Germline assignment: CDR1 SQVTM and CDR2 ANQGSEA. CDR3 length: 21 residues. CDR3 loop: CSVEDLVIGTGGEAGANVLTF.

This chain joins TRBV4-1 and TRBJ2-5; TCRdb proposes TRBD2, but this gene call is untestable without DNA. There are 17 residues in the CDR3. The germline CDR1 and CDR2 sequences are MGHRA and YSYEKL. The CDR3 sequence is CASSQKQGGGLQETQYF.

The chain recombines TRBV10-3 with TRBJ2-5; TCRdb selects TRBD2, and the lack of DNA leaves this call unchecked. This CDR3 spans 16 amino acids. Germline CDR1 is ENHRY and CDR2 is SYGVKD. CDR3 amino acids: CATTGTSGPGVETQYF.

The rearrangement uses TRBV29-1 and TRBJ2-7; TCRdb returns TRBD2, unconfirmable since there is no DNA. This CDR3 is 15 amino acids long. CDR1 SQVTM and CDR2 ANQGSEA come from the germline V gene. CDR3 sequence: CSASKSGLAPYEQYF.

V gene TRBV29-1 combines with J gene TRBJ2-7; TCRdb calls TRBD1, which cannot be checked without DNA. Germline V gene lookup returns CDR1 SQVTM and CDR2 ANQGSEA. The CDR3 extends over 15 amino acids. CDR3 sequence reads: CSVEDLTGVYYEQYF.

This chain connects TRBV7-2 to TRBJ2-7. Germline CDR1 is SGHTA and CDR2 is FQGNSA. The CDR3 is 12 residues long. This CDR3 reads CASSLDWSEQYF.